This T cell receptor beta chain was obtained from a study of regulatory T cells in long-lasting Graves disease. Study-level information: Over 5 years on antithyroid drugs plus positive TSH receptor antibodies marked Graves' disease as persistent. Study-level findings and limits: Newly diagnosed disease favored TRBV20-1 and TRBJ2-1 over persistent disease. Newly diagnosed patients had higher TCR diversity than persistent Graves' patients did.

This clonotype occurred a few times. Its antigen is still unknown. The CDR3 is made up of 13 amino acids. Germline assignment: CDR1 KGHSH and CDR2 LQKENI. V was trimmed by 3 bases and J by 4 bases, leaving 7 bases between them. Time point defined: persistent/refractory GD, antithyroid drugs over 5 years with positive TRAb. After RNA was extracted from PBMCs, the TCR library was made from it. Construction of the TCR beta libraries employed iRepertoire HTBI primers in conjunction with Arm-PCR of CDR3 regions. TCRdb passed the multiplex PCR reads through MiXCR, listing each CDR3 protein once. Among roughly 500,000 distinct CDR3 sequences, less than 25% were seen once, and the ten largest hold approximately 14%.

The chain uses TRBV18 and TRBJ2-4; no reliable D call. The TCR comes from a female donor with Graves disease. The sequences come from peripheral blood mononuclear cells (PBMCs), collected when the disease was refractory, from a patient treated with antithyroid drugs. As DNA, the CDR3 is TGTGCCAGCTCACCGCCGACAAAAAACATTCAGTACTTC. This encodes CASSPPTKNIQYF. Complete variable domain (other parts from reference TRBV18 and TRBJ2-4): NAGVMQNPRHLVRRRGQEARLRCSPMKGHSHVYWYRQLPEEGLKFMVYLQKENIIDESGMPKERFSAEFPKEGPSILRIQQVVRGDSAAYFCASSPPTKNIQYFGAGTRLSVL.